The clone carrying this T cell receptor (beta chain) was seen more than once but under ten times. Distinct nucleotide sequences in the sample also encode this CDR3. V was pared by 4 bases and J by 0 bases, with 5 bases of the junction left unmatched. The CDR3 covers 15 residues. The V gene's germline CDR1 is SEHNR and CDR2 FQNEAQ (reference sequence). The data were taken from a study of blood T cell repertoires in COVID-19. In the authors' methods: It was from reference gene primer amplification that nucleated cell counts were estimated. Using immunoSEQ multiplex PCR, the repertoire was profiled, and TCRdb retains in-frame clones only, with some absent. V, J and clone size are those of that table, while D and trimming were read from the DNA. The table includes under 300,000 clones, approximately 79% detected once.

The chain employs TRBV7-9 and TRBJ2-7, with 8 bases fitting TRBD1. Material for sequencing was peripheral blood. This TCR was sampled from a woman aged 40 to 49 with active or convalescent COVID-19. The CDR3 sequence is CASSSGQGISYEQYF. The CDR3 DNA reads as TGTGCCAGCAGCTCCGGACAGGGAATCTCCTACGAGCAGTACTTC.